The table lists the clone carrying this T cell receptor (beta chain) with a few counts. Antigen unknown. The CDR3 sequence is 14 residues long. Germline loops: CDR1 SGHRS, CDR2 YFSETQ. V shed 7 bases and J 7 bases; nucleotides not matched to a gene: 14. The data were obtained in a study of Graves' ophthalmopathy and Graves' hyperthyroidism. Findings and caveats of the study: The blood repertoire also included most expanded thyroid clonotypes above 0.001 frequency.

Fresh peripheral blood, around 10 ml, was the PBMC source. Transcripts of RNA were the source for amplifying TCR beta CDR3 regions. Scientists carried out first-round RT-PCR using HTBI primers and then a second-round multiplex PCR. TCRdb called the multiplex PCR reads again in MiXCR, with one record for every CDR3 protein. The sample shows hundreds of thousands of distinct CDR3 sequences, 15% of them seen only once. The V call is TRBV5-1, the J call TRBJ2-7, with 7 bases that match TRBD1. The sequencing input was peripheral blood. This TCR was sampled from a woman in her late teens or twenties with stable Graves' hyperthyroidism. The CDR3: CASGLGDSYVEQYF. DNA for the CDR3: TGCGCCAGCGGACTCGGGGACAGCTACGTTGAGCAGTACTTC.